A selection of T cell receptor beta chains follows, all from one sample in a study of T cell responses to AZD1222 COVID-19 vaccine. The assay was immunoSEQ multiplex PCR, and TCRdb's table has in-frame clones only and misses some. The data show more than 95,000 clones, roughly 91% seen once. Sequencing used peripheral blood, obtained on day 0 of MenACWY control vaccination. These receptors were collected from an adult in good health. CDR3s include the opening cysteine and the closing phenylalanine or tryptophan. Fields, in order: V gene, clone size, J gene, D gene, CDR3 DNA, CDR3 protein. D genes are given only for firm matches. The size of a clone is reported for some rows only, either as once, few or many, or as a class for expanded clones.

TRBV12-3/TRBV12-4	NA	TRBJ1-2	TRBD1	TGTGCCAGCACAGAACAGGGGACGGATGGCTACACCTTC	CASTEQGTDGYTF
TRBV9	NA	TRBJ2-2	NA	TGTGCCAGCAGCGTAGGCGGGGTGAACACCGGGGAGCTGTTTTTT	CASSVGGVNTGELFF
TRBV15	NA	TRBJ1-1	NA	TGTGCCACCAGCAGGCAGGGCATGAACACTGAAGCTTTCTTT	CATSRQGMNTEAFF
TRBV5-8	NA	TRBJ2-7	NA	TGTGCCAGCAACCAGGACTTCCCCCCGGCCTACGAGCAGTACTTC	CASNQDFPPAYEQYF
TRBV5-5	NA	TRBJ2-7	TRBD2	TGTGCCAGCAGCTTGGGGCTAGCGGCTTCCTACGAGCAGTACTTC	CASSLGLAASYEQYF
TRBV11-2	NA	TRBJ2-7	NA	TGTGCCAGCAGCTTTTGGGAGCTAGCGCTCACTGACGAGCAGTACTTC	CASSFWELALTDEQYF
TRBV16	NA	TRBJ1-1	NA	TGTGCCAGCAGCCAATTCCGCCCAGGCAACACTGAAGCTTTCTTT	CASSQFRPGNTEAFF
TRBV24-1	NA	TRBJ1-2	NA	TGTGCCACCAGTGATTTGCCACAGGGAGGTGGCTACACCTTC	CATSDLPQGGGYTF
TRBV6-2/TRBV6-3	NA	TRBJ1-2	NA	TGTGCCAGCAGTTACCCCTATGGCTACACCTTC	CASSYPYGYTF
TRBV3-1/TRBV3-2	NA	TRBJ1-1	NA	TGTGCCAGCAGCCAAGAGGGAGGGAACACTGAAGCTTTCTTT	CASSQEGGNTEAFF
TRBV5-4	few	TRBJ1-2	TRBD1	TGTGCCAGCAGTTGGGACAGAGGGAGGGCTAACTATGGCTACACCTTC	CASSWDRGRANYGYTF
TRBV6-2/TRBV6-3	NA	TRBJ1-5	NA	TGTGCCAGCAGCCTGGGGTATCAGCCCCAGCATTTT	CASSLGYQPQHF